This T cell receptor (beta chain) was captured by sequencing in a study of naive and memory T cell subsets (dated by TCRdb to about 2017). About the investigation overall: Sorted naive and memory T cell subsets from peripheral blood were analyzed in the study using a UMI-based, open-source pipeline for TCR alpha and beta sequencing. Complete agreement was observed between the functional CMV T cell responses and the IgG serology results. RNA was DNase-treated and reverse transcribed with TCR constant-region primers, mostly using SuperScript III.

From the second PCR step onward, the TCR alpha chain libraries and the TCR beta chain libraries were amplified separately. The CMV status of each donor was determined by measuring IFNgamma production from CD4+ T cells after fresh PBMCs had been stimulated overnight with CMV viral lysate. CD4 T cells were positively selected using Miltenyi beads, after which CD8 T cells were positively selected from the CD4-negative fraction. Cells were stained for CD3, CD4, CD8, CD45RA, CD27 and a live/dead dye and were sorted on a BD Aria II into four subsets based on CD45RA and CD27. Blood came from a few healthy volunteers, each fractionated into CD4 and CD8 T cells and then into four differentiation subsets. Approximately 120 ml of peripheral blood was collected from each donor, and PBMC were isolated from the blood using Ficoll-Paque PLUS density-gradient centrifugation. Sorted cells were lysed in RLT buffer, after which RNA was extracted using a Qiagen RNeasy kit and stored at -80 degrees C.

The study at large found these results: TCR abundance followed a power law with an exponent that was different for naive and memory subsets but consistent across the three individuals. The repertoire findings for the naive and memory subsets could not be validated against a ground truth, as none was available. A few larger clonotypes were present in naive repertoires, especially CD8 naive repertoires, and these clonotypes were possibly memory cells re-expressing CD45RA. In both CD4 and CD8 cells, going from naive through CM, EM and EMRA, the Gini index went up while Shannon and inverse Simpson diversity went down. RNA-based TCR counts may be influenced by expression changes linked to T cell activation and differentiation. After error correction, over 90% of naive TCR sequences appeared only once, giving much steeper abundance distributions than memory subsets. A clonotype was defined as a single alpha or beta chain sequence rather than as a paired alpha/beta receptor.

The method behind the library was UMI-ligation and nested PCR. An equimolar mix of two oligonucleotides covering both TRBC1 and TRBC2 was used as the beta constant-region primer. A single-stranded oligonucleotide carrying the SP2 primer and a 12-nucleotide UMI was ligated to the 3' end of the cDNA by T4 RNA ligase 1. Four rounds of PCR were used to amplify ligated cDNA, with nested alpha and beta constant-region primers being used together with the SP2 primer. The ligation reaction was kept at 16 degrees C for roughly 20-24 hours. To avoid over-amplification, PCR2 was usually performed as a SYBR Green qPCR and halted once a predetermined threshold was reached. Agencourt AMPure XP magnetic beads were used for all purifications after the first. Libraries were quantified by Qubit and checked on a TapeStation, where a main peak was expected near 650 bp. Pooled libraries were sequenced on an Illumina MiSeq with v2 2x251 paired-end kits, typically giving roughly 0.9-2.1 million reads per sample. Each sample was pooled at 4 nM, and about 4.5-7% PhiX was included to help cluster recognition. Per the authors' processing: V and J genes were assigned to Demultiplexor-processed FASTQ reads by Decombinator through tag matching, with a single base-pair mismatch being allowed. Collapsinator relied on UMIs to fix sequencing errors as well as frequency errors caused by PCR heterogeneity. CDR3Translator translated TCRs and extracted CDR3s from the conserved cysteine to the FGXG phenylalanine, flagging non-productive sequences. Gini, Shannon entropy and inverse Simpson indices were computed after subsampling the repertoires to the same number of UMI-defined TCRs. Power-law fits to clonotype abundance distributions were performed by maximum likelihood within the linear range. When run on a single naive CD8 sample, MIGEC and the pipeline yielded similar UMI counts, similar unique TCR numbers and similar clonal distributions. One analysis removed from the naive repertoire any naive TCRs that were also present in any memory subset from the same donor. Repertoires were searched for around 8,000 CMV-associated CDR3 sequences compiled from VDJdb and a published dataset. TCRdb applied fastp at Q25 and MiXCR to the public reads, then kept only in-frame beta chains. Every CDR3 protein is listed once, alongside the most common genes and DNA of its rows. The V and J calls shown here were made by TCRdb, not taken from the authors' results. For this sample the table gives 120,000 to 150,000 distinct CDR3 sequences, of which approximately 17% were detected only once. The ten largest clones take up about 0.14% of the sample.

The V end loses 4 bases and the J end loses 1 base, and a stretch of 10 bases separates them. CDR1 and CDR2, per the germline V gene (reference sequence), are LGHDT and YNNKEL. The CDR3 starts with the cysteine, ends with the phenylalanine, and has 14 residues. Just CDR3 DNA is preserved here, 42 bases in frame from base 1. On this clonotype: The clone's antigen remains unknown. It has no much larger one-base neighbor in the sample; base qualities were not kept.

Sequenced sample: naive CD4+ T cells from blood. What the cell subset or site label conveys for this sample: naive T cells, CD45RA high CD27+. This clonotype was sampled from a human donor in good health. Here the chain combines TRBV3-1 and TRBJ1-1; tentative D gene TRBD1, with 6 bases matching. In nucleotides, the sequence is TGTGCCAGCAGCCCCCGGACAGCGAACACTGAAGCTTTCTTT. Its protein is CASSPRTANTEAFF.